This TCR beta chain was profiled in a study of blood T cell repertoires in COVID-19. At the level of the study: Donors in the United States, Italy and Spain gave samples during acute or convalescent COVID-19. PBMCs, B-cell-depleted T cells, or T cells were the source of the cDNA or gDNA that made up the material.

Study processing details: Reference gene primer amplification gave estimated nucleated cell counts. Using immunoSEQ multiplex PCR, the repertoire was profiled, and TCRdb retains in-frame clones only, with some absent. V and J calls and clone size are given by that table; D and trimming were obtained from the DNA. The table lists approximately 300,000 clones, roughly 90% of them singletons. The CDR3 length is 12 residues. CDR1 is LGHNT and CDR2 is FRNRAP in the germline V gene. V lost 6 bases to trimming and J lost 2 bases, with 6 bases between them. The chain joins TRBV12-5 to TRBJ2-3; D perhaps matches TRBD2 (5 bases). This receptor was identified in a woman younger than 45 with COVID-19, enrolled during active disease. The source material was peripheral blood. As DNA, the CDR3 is TGTGCTAGTGGCGGGATCACAGATACGCAGTATTTT. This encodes CASGGITDTQYF.